The present TCR beta chain was sequenced within a study of cytomegalovirus exposure and HLA in healthy donors. Overall study context: For the roughly 400 genotyped donors, about 81% fell within the Caucasian-associated ancestry cluster.

Both 60 Vbeta primers and 13 Jbeta primers went into the PCR. Sequenced by immunoSEQ multiplex PCR; TCRdb stores in-frame clones only, minus some. The repertoire holds 90,000 to 110,000 clones, with approximately 73% as singletons. The CDR3 spans 16 residues. Trimming cost V 9 bases and J 1 base, with 19 bases left between them. Germline CDR1 and CDR2: LNHDA and SQIVND (reference sequence). Sequencing was carried out using PBMCs. The rearrangement links TRBV19 to TRBJ1-5, with a tentative D call TRBD1 (6 bases). This receptor was taken from a man aged 35-49 years in good health and CMV-seronegative. The CDR3 DNA is TGTGCCAGCAAAGAAGGGGGAATCATCAGCAATCAGCCCCAGCATTTT. The encoded protein is CASKEGGIISNQPQHF.